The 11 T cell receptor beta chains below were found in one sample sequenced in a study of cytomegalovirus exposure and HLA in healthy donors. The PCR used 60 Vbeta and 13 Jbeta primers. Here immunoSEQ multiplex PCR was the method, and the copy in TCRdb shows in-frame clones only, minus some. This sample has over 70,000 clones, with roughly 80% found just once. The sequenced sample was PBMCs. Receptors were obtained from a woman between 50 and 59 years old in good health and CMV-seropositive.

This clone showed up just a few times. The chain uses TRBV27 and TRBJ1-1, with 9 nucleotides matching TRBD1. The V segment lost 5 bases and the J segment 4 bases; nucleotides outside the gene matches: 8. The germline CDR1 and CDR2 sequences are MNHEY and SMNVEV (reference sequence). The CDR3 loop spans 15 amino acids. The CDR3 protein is CASSPGQGVVTEAFF. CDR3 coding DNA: TGTGCCAGCAGTCCGGGACAGGGCGTGGTCACTGAAGCTTTCTTT.

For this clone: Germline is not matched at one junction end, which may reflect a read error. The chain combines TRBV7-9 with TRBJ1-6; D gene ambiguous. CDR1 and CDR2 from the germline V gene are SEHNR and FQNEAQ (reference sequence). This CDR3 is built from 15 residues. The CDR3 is CSSSLGPGNNSPLHF. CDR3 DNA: TGTTCCAGCAGCTTAGGGCCGGGGAATAATTCACCCCTCCACTTT. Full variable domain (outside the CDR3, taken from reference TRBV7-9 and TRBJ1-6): DTGVSQNPRHKITKRGQNVTFRCDPISEHNRLYWYRQTLGQGPEFLTYFQNEAQLEKSRLLSDRFSAERPKGSFSTLEIQRTEQGDSAMYLCSSSLGPGNNSPLHFGNGTRLTVT.

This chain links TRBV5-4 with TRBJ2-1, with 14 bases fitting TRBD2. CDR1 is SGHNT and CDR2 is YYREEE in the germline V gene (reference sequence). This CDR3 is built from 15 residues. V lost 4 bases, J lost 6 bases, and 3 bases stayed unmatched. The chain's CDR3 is CASSGGLAGVNEQFF. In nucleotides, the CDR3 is TGTGCCAGCAGCGGGGGACTAGCGGGAGTCAATGAGCAGTTCTTC.

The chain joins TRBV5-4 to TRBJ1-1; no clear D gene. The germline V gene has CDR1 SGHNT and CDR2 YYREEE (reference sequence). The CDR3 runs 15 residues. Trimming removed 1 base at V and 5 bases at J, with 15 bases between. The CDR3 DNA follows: TGTGCCAGCAGCTTGCTCGGGCCCCGGGAAACTGAAGCTTTCTTT. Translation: CASSLLGPRETEAFF.

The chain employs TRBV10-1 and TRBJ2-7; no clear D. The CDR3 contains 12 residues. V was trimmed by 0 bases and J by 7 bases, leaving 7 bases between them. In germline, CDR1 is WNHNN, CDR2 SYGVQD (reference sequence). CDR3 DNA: TGCGCCAGCAGTGAGTCTACCGCGGAGCAGTACGTC. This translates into CASSESTAEQYV.

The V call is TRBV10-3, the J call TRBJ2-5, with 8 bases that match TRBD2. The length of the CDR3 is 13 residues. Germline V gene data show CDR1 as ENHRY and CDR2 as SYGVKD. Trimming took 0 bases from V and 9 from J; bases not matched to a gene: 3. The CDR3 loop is CAISESLAGPQYF. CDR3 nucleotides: TGTGCCATCAGTGAGTCGTTAGCGGGGCCCCAGTACTTC.

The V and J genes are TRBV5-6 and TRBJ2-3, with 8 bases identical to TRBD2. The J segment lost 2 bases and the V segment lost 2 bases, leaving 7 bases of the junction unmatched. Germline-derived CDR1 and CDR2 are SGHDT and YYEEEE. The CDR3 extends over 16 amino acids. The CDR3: CASSFIAGGNTDTQYF. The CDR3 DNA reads TGTGCCAGCAGCTTCATTGCGGGGGGAAACACAGATACGCAGTATTTT.

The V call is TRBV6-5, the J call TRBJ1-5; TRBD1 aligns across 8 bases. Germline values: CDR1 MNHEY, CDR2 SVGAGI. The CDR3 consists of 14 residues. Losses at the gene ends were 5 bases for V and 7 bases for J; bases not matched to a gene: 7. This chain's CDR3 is CASSRTGLSQPQHF. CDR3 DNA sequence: TGTGCCAGCAGTCGGACAGGGCTTAGCCAGCCCCAGCATTTT.

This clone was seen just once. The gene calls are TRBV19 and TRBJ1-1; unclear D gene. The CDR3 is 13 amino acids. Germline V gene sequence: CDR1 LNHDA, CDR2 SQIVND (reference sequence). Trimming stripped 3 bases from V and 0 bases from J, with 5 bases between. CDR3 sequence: CASSIFMNTEAFF. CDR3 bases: TGTGCCAGTAGTATTTTTATGAACACTGAAGCTTTCTTT. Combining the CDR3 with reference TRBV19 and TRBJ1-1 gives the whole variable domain DGGITQSPKYLFRKEGQNVTLSCEQNLNHDAMYWYRQDPGQGLRLIYYSQIVNDFQKGDIAEGYSVSREKKESFPLTVTSAQKNPTAFYLCASSIFMNTEAFFGQGTRLTVV.

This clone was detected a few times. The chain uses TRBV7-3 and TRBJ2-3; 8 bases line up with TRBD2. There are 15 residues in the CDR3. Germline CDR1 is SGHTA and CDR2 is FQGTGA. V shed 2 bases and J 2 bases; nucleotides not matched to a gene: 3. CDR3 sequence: CASSLGGGFTDTQYF. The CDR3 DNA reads TGTGCCAGCAGCTTAGGCGGGGGGTTCACAGATACGCAGTATTTT. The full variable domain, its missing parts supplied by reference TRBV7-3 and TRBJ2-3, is GAGVSQTPSNKVTEKGKYVELRCDPISGHTALYWYRQSLGQGPEFLIYFQGTGAADDSGLPNDRFFAVRPEGSVSTLKIQRTERGDSAVYLCASSLGGGFTDTQYFGPGTRLTVL.

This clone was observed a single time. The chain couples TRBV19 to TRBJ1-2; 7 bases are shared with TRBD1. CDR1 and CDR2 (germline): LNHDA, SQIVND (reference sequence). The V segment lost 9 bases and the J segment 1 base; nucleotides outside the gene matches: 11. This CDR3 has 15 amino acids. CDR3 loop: CASLSRTGVNYGYTF. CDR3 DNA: TGTGCCAGCCTCAGCCGAACAGGGGTTAACTATGGCTACACCTTC.